One TCR beta chain is described in this entry. The target antigen is unknown. The CDR3 is 13 residues long. Germline CDR1 is LGHNT and CDR2 is FRNRAP. Through 5' RACE with UMI labels, the TRB cDNA libraries were prepared. Following a re-call of the 5' RACE reads, TCRdb has one entry per CDR3 protein and lacks DNA. This sample's table reports several thousand distinct CDR3 sequences. This sample stems from a study of CXCR3-negative and CXCR3-positive naive CD8 T cells. General study results and limits: CXCR3-positive naive cells had TRB CDR3s that were more hydrophobic than CXCR3-negative naive cells had. Both naive subsets carried similar amounts of surface CD5, so TCR strength was inferred from TRB CDR3 properties. Within a donor, both naive subsets shared TRBV-TRBJ usage, unlike memory cells.

Sequenced sample: naive CXCR3+ CD8+ T cells from blood. Subset given: CD45RO-CCR7+CD27+CD95- naive CD8+ T cells expressing CXCR3 (TNR3+). This sequence originates from a human donor in good health. Some clones in this sample may be carry-over from other donors' samples. V and J are TRBV12-5 and TRBJ2-3. The CDR3 sequence is CASGYSFTDTQYF.